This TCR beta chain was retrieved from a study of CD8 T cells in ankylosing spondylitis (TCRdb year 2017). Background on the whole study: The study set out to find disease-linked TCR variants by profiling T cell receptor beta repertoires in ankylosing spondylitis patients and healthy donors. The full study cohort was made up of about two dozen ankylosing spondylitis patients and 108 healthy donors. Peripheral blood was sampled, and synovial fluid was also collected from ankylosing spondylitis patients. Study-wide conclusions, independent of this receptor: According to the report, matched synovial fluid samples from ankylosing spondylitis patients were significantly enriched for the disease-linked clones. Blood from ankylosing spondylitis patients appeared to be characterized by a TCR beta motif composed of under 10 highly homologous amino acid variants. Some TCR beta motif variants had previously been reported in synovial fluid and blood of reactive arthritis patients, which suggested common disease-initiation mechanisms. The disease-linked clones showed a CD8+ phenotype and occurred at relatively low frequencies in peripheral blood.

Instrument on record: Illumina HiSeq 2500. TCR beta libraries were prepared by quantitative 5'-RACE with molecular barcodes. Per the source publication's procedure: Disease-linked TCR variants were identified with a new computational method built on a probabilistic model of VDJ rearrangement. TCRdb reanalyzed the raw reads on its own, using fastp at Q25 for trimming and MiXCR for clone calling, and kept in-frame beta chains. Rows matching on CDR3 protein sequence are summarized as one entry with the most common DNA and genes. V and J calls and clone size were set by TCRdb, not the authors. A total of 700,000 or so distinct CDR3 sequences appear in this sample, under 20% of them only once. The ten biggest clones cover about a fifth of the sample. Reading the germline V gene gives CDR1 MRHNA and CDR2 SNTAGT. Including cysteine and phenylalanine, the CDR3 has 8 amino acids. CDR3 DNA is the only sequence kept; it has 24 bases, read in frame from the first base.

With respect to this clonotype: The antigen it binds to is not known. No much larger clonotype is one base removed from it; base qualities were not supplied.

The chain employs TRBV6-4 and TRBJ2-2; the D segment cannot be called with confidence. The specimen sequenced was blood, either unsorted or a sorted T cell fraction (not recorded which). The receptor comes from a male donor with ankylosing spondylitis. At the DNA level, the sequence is TGTGACCACGGGGAGCTGTTTTTT. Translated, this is CDHGELFF.